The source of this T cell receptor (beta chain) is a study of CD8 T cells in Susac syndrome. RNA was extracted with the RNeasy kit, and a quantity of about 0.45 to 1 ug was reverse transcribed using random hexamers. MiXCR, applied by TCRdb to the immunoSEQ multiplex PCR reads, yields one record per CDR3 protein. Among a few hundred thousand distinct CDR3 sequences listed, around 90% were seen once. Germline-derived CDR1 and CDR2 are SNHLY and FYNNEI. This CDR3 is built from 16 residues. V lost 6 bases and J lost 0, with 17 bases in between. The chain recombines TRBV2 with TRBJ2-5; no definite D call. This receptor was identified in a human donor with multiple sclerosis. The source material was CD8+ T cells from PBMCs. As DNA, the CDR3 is TGTGCCAGCAGACCTACCGGGTCTATGTACCAAGAGACCCAGTACTTC. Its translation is CASRPTGSMYQETQYF. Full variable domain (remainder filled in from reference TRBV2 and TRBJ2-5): EPEVTQTPSHQVTQMGQEVILRCVPISNHLYFYWYRQILGQKVEFLVSFYNNEISEKSEIFDDQFSVERPDGSNFTLKIRSTKLEDSAMYFCASRPTGSMYQETQYFGPGTRLLVL.